A single sample is the source of the 25 T cell receptor beta chains below, sequenced in a study of T-cell memory formation after mild COVID-19 (dated by TCRdb to the early 2020s). The method was 5' RACE. TCRdb records Illumina NovaSeq 6000 as the sequencer. TCRdb reworked the public reads: Q25 trimming with fastp, MiXCR clone assembly, productive beta chains retained. Each CDR3 protein gets just one entry, which takes the most common genes and DNA from the rows behind it. The sample data list 300,000 to 350,000 distinct CDR3 sequences, and roughly an eighth of these were observed just once. The ten top clones hold around 23% of the sample. The specimen sequenced was PBMCs or a T cell subset sorted from them (not recorded which). The receptors here all came from a young man who had mild COVID-19 (a few samples of this study predate the infection). The sample titles of this study are shuffled in the database, so cell type and time point are left out; the donor was told from shared clones.

The chain carries TRBV6-2 or TRBV6-3 and TRBJ2-7, with 8 bases that match TRBD1. The germline CDR1 and CDR2 sequences are MNHEY and SVGEGT. The V and J ends lost 0 bases and 0 bases, in that order; junction bases with no gene match: 4. The CDR3 is made up of 16 amino acids. Here the CDR3 DNA reads TGTGCCAGCAGTTACTCCAGGGGGCCTAGCTCCTACGAGCAGTACGTC. Translation: CASSYSRGPSSYEQYV.

This clonotype was recorded a few times. The gene calls are TRBV12-5 and TRBJ1-1; TRBD1 is a possible D gene (6 bases). Germline V lookup: CDR1 LGHNT, CDR2 FRNRAP. The CDR3 is 12 residues long. The V and J ends lost 6 bases and 9 bases respectively, with 14 bases between them. The CDR3 protein is CASGTGQIQAFF. The CDR3 bases are TGTGCTAGTGGGACTGGACAGATTCAAGCTTTCTTT.

V is TRBV13 and J is TRBJ1-1; D perhaps matches TRBD1 (6 bases). Trimming took 3 bases from V and 1 from J, leaving 9 bases between them. In germline, CDR1 is PRHDT, CDR2 FYEKMQ (reference sequence). This CDR3 contains 14 residues. CDR3 DNA: TGTGCCAGCAGCTTCGGGACACAGAACACTGAAGCTTTCTTT. This translates into CASSFGTQNTEAFF.

This clonotype was observed a few times. The CDR3 reads CASSLNPQGVDTQYF. The CDR3 coding sequence is TGTGCCAGCAGCTTAAACCCCCAAGGGGTAGATACGCAGTATTTT. The chain links TRBV7-3 to TRBJ2-3; D is perhaps TRBD1 (5 bases). This CDR3 is 15 amino acids long. Germline-derived CDR1 and CDR2 are SGHTA and FQGTGA. The V and J ends lost 1 base and 5 bases respectively, with 13 bases between them.

This clonotype was observed a handful of times. The V and J genes are TRBV10-3 and TRBJ2-5; D tentatively reads TRBD1 or TRBD2 (5 bases each). Germline-derived CDR1 and CDR2 are ENHRY and SYGVKD. This CDR3 is built from 17 residues. Trimming removed 3 bases at V and 2 bases at J, with 19 bases between. CDR3 sequence (DNA): TGTGCCATCAGTGAATGGGACCCCAACTCCCAACAAGAGACCCAGTACTTC. The encoded protein is CAISEWDPNSQQETQYF.

This clonotype was seen many times. This rearrangement joins TRBV4-3 to TRBJ2-3; D is ambiguous. The V and J ends lost 2 bases and 1 base respectively, with 16 bases between them. This CDR3 spans 17 amino acids. Germline V lookup: CDR1 LGHNA, CDR2 YSLEER. CDR3 loop: CASSQTWRVQGTDTQYF. In DNA, the CDR3 is TGCGCCAGCAGCCAAACATGGCGAGTTCAGGGCACAGATACGCAGTATTTT.

The J gene is TRBJ2-1, the V gene TRBV29-1; no clear D gene. CDR1 is SQVTM, CDR2 ANQGSEA, per germline. Trimming pared 4 bases from V and 1 base from J, leaving 8 bases between. The CDR3 spans 13 residues. CDR3 bases: TGCAGCGTTGGGCTAGTTTCCTACAATGAGCAGTTCTTC. Protein: CSVGLVSYNEQFF.

V gene TRBV5-8 combines with J gene TRBJ2-3; the D gene is possibly TRBD1 (5 bases). The germline V and J ends were trimmed by 1 base and 2 bases, with 11 bases remaining between them. Germline CDR1 and CDR2: SGHTS and YDEGEE. The CDR3 has 15 amino acids. CDR3 sequence: CASSLYWGPTDTQYF. The CDR3 nucleotides are TGTGCCAGCAGCTTGTACTGGGGCCCCACAGATACGCAGTATTTT. The full variable domain, with the rest looked up from reference TRBV5-8 and TRBJ2-3, is EAGVTQSPTHLIKTRGQQATLRCSPISGHTSVYWYQQALGLGLQFLLWYDEGEERNRGNFPPRFSGRQFPNYSSELNVNALELEDSALYLCASSLYWGPTDTQYFGPGTRLTVL.

This chain connects TRBV9 to TRBJ2-1; TRBD2 aligns across 9 bases. From germline, CDR1 is SGDLS and CDR2 YYNGEE. After removal of 4 bases from V and 3 bases from J, the junction contained 5 bases not matched to a gene. This CDR3 is built from 15 residues. CDR3 residues: CASSPSGGLYNEQFF. DNA of the CDR3: TGTGCCAGCAGCCCAAGCGGGGGGCTCTACAATGAGCAGTTCTTC.

This clonotype has more than one count but fewer than ten. The chain recombines TRBV6-5 with TRBJ2-7; 8 nucleotides align to TRBD1. Germline-derived CDR1 and CDR2 are MNHEY and SVGAGI. CDR3 length: 12 residues. With 6 bases clipped from V and 6 bases from J, the junction kept 4 bases outside the gene matches. CDR3 sequence (DNA): TGTGCCAGCAGCACTGGACAGGGCGAGCAGTACTTC. Amino acid sequence: CASSTGQGEQYF.

This clonotype was counted a few times. The chain carries TRBV5-1 and TRBJ1-2, with a possible D match to TRBD1 (5 bases). The germline V and J ends were trimmed by 4 bases and 8 bases, with 15 bases remaining between them. The length of the CDR3 is 13 residues. CDR1 is SGHRS and CDR2 is YFSETQ in the germline V gene. In DNA form, the CDR3 reads TGCGCCAGCAGCCCCTTCTCGGAGGGGGGCTACACCTTC. Residues: CASSPFSEGGYTF.

This clonotype came up a few times. V is TRBV20-1 and J is TRBJ2-4; perhaps TRBD1 as D (6 bases). This CDR3 is 12 amino acids long. The V gene's germline CDR1 is DFQATT and CDR2 SNEGSKA (reference sequence). Trimming pared 8 bases from V and 6 bases from J, leaving 14 bases between. Here the CDR3 reads CSPPPRGNIQYF. In nucleotides, the CDR3 is TGCAGTCCTCCCCCCAGGGGAAACATTCAGTACTTC.

This chain links TRBV4-3 with TRBJ2-2, with 7 bases aligning to TRBD1. Germline trimming cut 3 bases from V and 3 bases from J; bases unmatched to any gene: 4. Germline assignment: CDR1 LGHNA and CDR2 YSLEER. The CDR3 is 15 amino acids. CDR3 loop: CASSHGTDYTGELFF. CDR3 nucleotides: TGCGCCAGCAGCCACGGGACAGATTACACCGGGGAGCTGTTTTTT.

This sequence joins TRBV6-6 and TRBJ2-7, with a possible D match to TRBD2 (6 bases). V was shortened by 6 bases and J by 6 bases, with 18 bases between the two germline ends. This CDR3 comprises 14 residues. Germline loops: CDR1 MNHNY, CDR2 SVGAGI (reference sequence). For the CDR3, the DNA is TGTGCCAGCAGCCACGGAGGGACGCTAAGCGAGCAGTACTTC. Its translation is CASSHGGTLSEQYF.

This clonotype has just a few counts. The chain links TRBV7-7 to TRBJ2-1; TRBD2 might be the D (5 bases). Trimming took off 5 bases at V and 4 bases at J, with 21 bases between the two ends. The CDR3 has 17 residues. CDR1 is SSHAT, CDR2 FNYEAQ, per germline (reference sequence). CDR3 protein: CASSPSLRGRVYNEQFF. The CDR3 nucleotides read TGTGCCAGCAGCCCCAGCCTGAGAGGGAGAGTTTACAATGAGCAGTTCTTC.

This clonotype was seen a few times. The rearrangement joins TRBV5-1 to TRBJ1-2; possibly TRBD1 for D (5 bases). Germline values: CDR1 SGHRS, CDR2 YFSETQ. This CDR3 is 16 amino acids long. Trimming stripped 3 bases from V and 8 bases from J, with 23 bases between. The CDR3: CASSSTPPAGHGGYTF. The CDR3 nucleotides are TGCGCCAGCAGCTCCACACCCCCGGCGGGGCATGGGGGCTACACCTTC. The entire variable domain, with the rest obtained from reference TRBV5-1 and TRBJ1-2, is as follows: KAGVTQTPRYLIKTRGQQVTLSCSPISGHRSVSWYQQTPGQGLQFLFEYFSETQRNKGNFPGRFSGRQFSNSRSEMNVSTLELGDSALYLCASSSTPPAGHGGYTFGSGTRLTVV.

This clonotype was seen many times. The chain has TRBV7-2 and TRBJ2-1; TRBD1 agrees at 9 bases. Unmatched junction bases numbered 5, after V lost 5 bases and J lost 3 bases. The CDR3 loop spans 15 amino acids. Germline values: CDR1 SGHTA, CDR2 FQGNSA. CDR3 in amino acids: CASSTGQGNYNEQFF. In nucleotides, the CDR3 is TGTGCCAGCAGCACGGGACAGGGTAACTACAATGAGCAGTTCTTC.

This clonotype has only a few counts. The V and J genes are TRBV27 and TRBJ2-7; a possible D gene is TRBD1 (5 bases). The CDR3 is 14 amino acids. Germline V gene lookup returns CDR1 MNHEY and CDR2 SMNVEV (reference sequence). V was trimmed by 1 base and J by 2 bases, leaving 9 bases between them. For the CDR3, the DNA is TGTGCCAGCAGTTTATATCCCAGGGCCTACGAGCAGTACTTC. Protein product: CASSLYPRAYEQYF.

This clonotype was observed a few times. This chain joins TRBV4-1 and TRBJ2-6; 8 nucleotides align to TRBD1. The V gene's germline CDR1 is MGHRA and CDR2 YSYEKL. The CDR3 contains 15 residues. V lost 5 bases, J lost 5 bases, and 5 bases stayed unmatched. CDR3 DNA: TGCGCCAGCAGCACTACAGGGGGAAGGGCCAACGTCCTGACTTTC. Its translation is CASSTTGGRANVLTF.

This clonotype appeared a few times. The chain is built from TRBV4-3 and TRBJ1-1, with a tentative D call TRBD1 (5 bases). V lost 5 bases and J lost 5, with 12 bases in between. CDR1 LGHNA and CDR2 YSLEER come from the germline V gene. The CDR3 has 13 amino acids. This CDR3 reads CASSMGGETEAFF. Here the CDR3 DNA reads TGCGCCAGCAGCATGGGGGGAGAAACTGAAGCTTTCTTT.

The DNA of the CDR3 is TGCGCCAGCAGCTTGGGCCCCGCTTATAGCAATCAGCCCCAGCATTTT. Encoded protein: CASSLGPAYSNQPQHF. This sequence joins TRBV5-1 and TRBJ1-5; D unclear. This CDR3 is built from 16 residues. Trimming shortened V by 0 bases and J by 0 bases, and 10 bases separated the two germline ends. Germline CDR1 and CDR2: SGHRS and YFSETQ.

The chain is built from TRBV2 and TRBJ2-3; 14 bases line up with TRBD2. This CDR3 spans 17 amino acids. The germline V gene encodes CDR1 SNHLY and CDR2 FYNNEI. V was pared by 0 bases and J by 5 bases, with 4 bases of the junction left unmatched. CDR3 in amino acids: CASSEAGLAGVKDTQYF. The CDR3 region has the DNA TGTGCCAGCAGTGAAGCGGGACTAGCGGGGGTTAAAGATACGCAGTATTTT.

The chain carries TRBV4-3 and TRBJ1-1; TRBD1 aligns across 7 bases. This CDR3 has 14 residues. Unmatched junction bases numbered 5, after V lost 4 bases and J lost 3 bases. Germline V CDR1 and CDR2: LGHNA, YSLEER. This CDR3 is CASSRGQFYTEAFF. Here the CDR3 DNA reads TGCGCCAGCAGCCGGGGACAGTTTTACACTGAAGCTTTCTTT.

The V and J genes are TRBV29-1 and TRBJ2-7, with 9 bases fitting TRBD2. There are 15 residues in the CDR3. V trimming: 4 bases; J trimming: 6 bases; junction bases outside the gene matches: 13. The germline CDR1 and CDR2 sequences are SQVTM and ANQGSEA. CDR3 DNA: TGCAGCGTTGGAATCGGGACTAGCTATCGTAGCGAGCAGTACTTC. Translating gives CSVGIGTSYRSEQYF.

In this sample, this clonotype turned up a few times. This chain connects TRBV4-3 to TRBJ1-1; 7 bases map to TRBD1. V dropped 0 bases and J dropped 5; count of bases not matched to a gene: 6. CDR3 length equals 15 residues. The germline V gene encodes CDR1 LGHNA and CDR2 YSLEER. The CDR3 reads CASSQDQGVWTEAFF. The CDR3 region has the DNA TGCGCCAGCAGCCAAGATCAGGGGGTTTGGACTGAAGCTTTCTTT.